This TCR beta chain comes out of a study of T cell repertoires in aging, cancer and after chemotherapy. About the research overall: Repeat sampling of healthy donors over several months to years showed clear clonal overlap.

Rearranged V-D-J TRB sequences were amplified with a mixed TRB-A/B primer pool. Via MiXCR, TCRdb re-called the multiplex PCR reads, giving one row per CDR3 protein. This table holds about 10,000 distinct CDR3 sequences, roughly 33% found once. This clonotype was seen only a few times. Its specificity is not known. Peripheral blood genomic DNA, not sorted cells or RNA, was the template. Study-wide points: In each cancer cohort, median generation probability increased across chemotherapy, suggesting thymic output rebounded. Loss of evenness, beyond lost richness, contributed to age-related TCR diversity decline in cancer patients.

The V end was cut by 4 bases, the J end by 4 bases, with 11 bases between. This CDR3 is 14 amino acids long. The germline gives CDR1 KGHDR, CDR2 SFDVKD. The sequenced material came from blood. The source is a human donor in good health. The donor label of this sample is uncertain. The gene calls are TRBV24-1 and TRBJ2-3; no definite D call. CDR3 residues: CATSDLDPPDTQYF. CDR3 DNA sequence: TGTGCCACCAGTGACCTCGACCCCCCAGATACGCAGTATTTT.